The clone carrying this TCR beta chain has just a few counts. Its antigen is unknown. This sample was taken from a study of CD8+CD57+ T cells in acquired aplastic anemia. About the study: Sorted CD4+ and CD8+ cells gave an average of roughly 3.5 ug of DNA.

Sequencing was done on patients that had shown CD8+CD57+ cell expansion by flow cytometry. The CDR3 has 13 residues. Germline assignment: CDR1 LNHDA and CDR2 SQIVND (reference sequence). V was pared by 6 bases and J by 2 bases, with 10 bases between. Study conclusions and caveats: Sharing between patients and controls was observed for twenty-nine CD8+ CDR3 sequences.

It was genomic DNA that served as the template for profiling TCR beta VDJ and CDR3. MiXCR, run by TCRdb on the reads, gives a single entry per CDR3 protein. The sample shows just over 200,000 distinct CDR3 sequences, 55% to 65% of them seen only once. Sequenced input: sorted CD4+, CD8+, or CD8+CD57+ T cells (not recorded which) from PBMCs. The source is a human donor with aplastic anemia. The rearrangement uses TRBV19 and TRBJ2-5, with D possibly being TRBD1 (5 bases). The CDR3 spells CASSGSGQETQYF. CDR3 coding DNA: TGTGCCAGTAGCGGGTCAGGGCAAGAGACCCAGTACTTC. The full variable domain, rest sourced from reference TRBV19 and TRBJ2-5, is DGGITQSPKYLFRKEGQNVTLSCEQNLNHDAMYWYRQDPGQGLRLIYYSQIVNDFQKGDIAEGYSVSREKKESFPLTVTSAQKNPTAFYLCASSGSGQETQYFGPGTRLLVL.